The entry below gives a single T cell receptor (beta chain) sequence along with its context. This sample was included in a study of control samples from healthy donors and cancer patients. Trimming at V came to 5 bases and at J to 6 bases, leaving 7 bases not matched to a gene. Germline assignment: CDR1 LNHDA and CDR2 SQIVND (reference sequence). This CDR3 region has 14 residues. The repertoire was sequenced with immunoSEQ multiplex PCR; TCRdb's copy has only in-frame clones and lacks some. The sample has 130,000 to 150,000 clones, more than 85% seen once; the top ten hold 3% to 3.5%. The sample was blood. This rearrangement joins TRBV19 to TRBJ2-7; 10 bases are shared with TRBD1. This clonotype was obtained from a man between 25 and 39 years old in good health. CDR3 amino acids: CASSETGGPSEQYF. CDR3 DNA: TGTGCCAGTAGTGAGACAGGGGGCCCGTCCGAGCAGTACTTC.